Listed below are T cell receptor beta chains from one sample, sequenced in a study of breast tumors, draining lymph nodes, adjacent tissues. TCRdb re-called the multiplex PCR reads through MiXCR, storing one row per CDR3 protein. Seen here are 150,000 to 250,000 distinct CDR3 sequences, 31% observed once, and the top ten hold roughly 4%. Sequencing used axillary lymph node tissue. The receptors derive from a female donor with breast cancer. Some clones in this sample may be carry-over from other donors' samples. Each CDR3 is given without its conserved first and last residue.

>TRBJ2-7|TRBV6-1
ASSESGEVYEQY
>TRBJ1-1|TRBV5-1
ASSPGTTRNTEAF
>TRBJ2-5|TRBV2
ASWGSGPETQY
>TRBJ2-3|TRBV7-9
ASVAGRVTDTQY
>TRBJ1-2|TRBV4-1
ASSQARGGGRNYGYT
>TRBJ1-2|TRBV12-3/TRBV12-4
ASKRRGAAYGYT
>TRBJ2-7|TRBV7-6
ASSSQGYYEQY
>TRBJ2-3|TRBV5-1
GWADTQY
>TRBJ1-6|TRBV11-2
ASSLDHGTGHNSPLH
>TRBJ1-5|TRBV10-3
ATGQGVNQPQH